This T cell receptor (beta chain) was documented in a study of cytomegalovirus exposure and HLA in healthy donors. Study results and caveats: V- and J-gene trimming in TCR beta was tied to a missense DCLRE1C variant by an analysis performed later. From TCR beta sequences, most subjects' HLA-A and HLA-B alleles were reportedly predicted accurately.

Germline CDR1 reads GTSNPN; CDR2 reads SVGIG (reference sequence). CDR3 length: 11 residues. As regards this clone: Its antigen is unidentified.

Both 60 Vbeta primers and 13 Jbeta primers went into the PCR. Here immunoSEQ multiplex PCR was the method, and the copy in TCRdb shows in-frame clones only, minus some. The data contain 200,000 to 250,000 clones, 76% of them seen just once; the ten biggest clones take up 0.63%. Input material: PBMCs. This receptor was taken from a man aged 18 to 35 in good health and CMV-seronegative. V and J are TRBV30 and TRBJ1-1; 11 bases are shared with TRBD1. In DNA form, the CDR3 reads TGTGCAGGGACAGGGGGCACTGAAGCTTTCTTT. Protein product: CAGTGGTEAFF.